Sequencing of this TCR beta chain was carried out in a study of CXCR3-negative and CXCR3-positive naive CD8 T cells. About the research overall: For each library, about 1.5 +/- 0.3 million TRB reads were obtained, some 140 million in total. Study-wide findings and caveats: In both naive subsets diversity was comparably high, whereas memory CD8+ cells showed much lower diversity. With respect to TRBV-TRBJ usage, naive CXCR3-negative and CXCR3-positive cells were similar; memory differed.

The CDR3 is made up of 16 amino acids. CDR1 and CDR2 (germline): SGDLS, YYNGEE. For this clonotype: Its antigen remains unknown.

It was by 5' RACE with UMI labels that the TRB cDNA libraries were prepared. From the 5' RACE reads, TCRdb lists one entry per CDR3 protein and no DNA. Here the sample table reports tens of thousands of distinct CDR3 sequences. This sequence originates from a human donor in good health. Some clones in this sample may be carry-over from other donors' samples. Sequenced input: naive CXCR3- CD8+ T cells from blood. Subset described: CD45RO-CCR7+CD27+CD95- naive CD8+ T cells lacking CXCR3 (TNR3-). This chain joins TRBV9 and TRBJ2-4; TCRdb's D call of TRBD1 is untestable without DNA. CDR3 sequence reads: CASSVEDSLAKNIQYF.